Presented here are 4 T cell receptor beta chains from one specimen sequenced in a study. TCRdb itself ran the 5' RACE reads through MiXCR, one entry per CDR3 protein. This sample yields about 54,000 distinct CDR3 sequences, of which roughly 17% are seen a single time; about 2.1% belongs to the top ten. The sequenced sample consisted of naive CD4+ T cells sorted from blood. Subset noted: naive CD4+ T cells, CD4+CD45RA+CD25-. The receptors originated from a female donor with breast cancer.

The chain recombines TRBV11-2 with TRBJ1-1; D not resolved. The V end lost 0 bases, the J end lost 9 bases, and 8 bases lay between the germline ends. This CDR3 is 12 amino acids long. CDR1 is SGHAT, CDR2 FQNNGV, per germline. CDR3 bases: TGTGCCAGCAGCTTAGAACAGCTCAAAGCTTTCTTT. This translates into CASSLEQLKAFF. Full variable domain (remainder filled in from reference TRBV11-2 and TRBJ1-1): EAGVAQSPRYKIIEKRQSVAFWCNPISGHATLYWYQQILGQGPKLLIQFQNNGVVDDSQLPKDRFSAERLKGVDSTLKIQPAKLEDSAVYLCASSLEQLKAFFGQGTRLTVV.

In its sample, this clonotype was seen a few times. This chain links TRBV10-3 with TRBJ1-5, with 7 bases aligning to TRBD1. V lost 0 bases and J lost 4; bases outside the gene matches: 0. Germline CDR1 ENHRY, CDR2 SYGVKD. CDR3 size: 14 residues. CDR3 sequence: CAISESTGNQPQHF. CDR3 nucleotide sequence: TGTGCCATCAGTGAGTCGACAGGGAATCAGCCCCAGCATTTT.

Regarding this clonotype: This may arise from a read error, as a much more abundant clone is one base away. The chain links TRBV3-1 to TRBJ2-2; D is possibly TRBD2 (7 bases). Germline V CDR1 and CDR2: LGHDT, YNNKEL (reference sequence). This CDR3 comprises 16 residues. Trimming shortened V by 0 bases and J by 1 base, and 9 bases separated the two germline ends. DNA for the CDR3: TGTGCCAGCAGCCAAGACGGGGGGCAGAACACCGGGGAGCTGTTTTTT. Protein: CASSQDGGQNTGELFF.

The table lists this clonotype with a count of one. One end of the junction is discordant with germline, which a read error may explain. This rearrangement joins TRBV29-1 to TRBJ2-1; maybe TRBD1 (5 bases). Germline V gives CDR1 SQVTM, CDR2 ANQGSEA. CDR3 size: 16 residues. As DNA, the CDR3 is TGCAGCCCCGCGGCGTTGGGGCGCCGCACCTACAATGAGCAGTCCTTC. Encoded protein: CSPAALGRRTYNEQSF.